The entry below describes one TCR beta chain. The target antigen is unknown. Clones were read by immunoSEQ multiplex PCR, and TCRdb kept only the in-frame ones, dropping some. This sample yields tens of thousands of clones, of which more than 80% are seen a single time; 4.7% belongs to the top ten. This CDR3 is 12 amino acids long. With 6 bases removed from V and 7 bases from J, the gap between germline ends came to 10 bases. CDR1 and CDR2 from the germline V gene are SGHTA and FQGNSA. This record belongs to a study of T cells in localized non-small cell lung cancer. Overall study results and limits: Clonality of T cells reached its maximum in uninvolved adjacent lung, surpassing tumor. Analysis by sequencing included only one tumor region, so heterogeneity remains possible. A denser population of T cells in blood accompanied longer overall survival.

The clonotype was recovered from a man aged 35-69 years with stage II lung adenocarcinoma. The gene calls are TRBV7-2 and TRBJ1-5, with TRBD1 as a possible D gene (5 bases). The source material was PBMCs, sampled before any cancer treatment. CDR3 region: CASSGYRQPQHF. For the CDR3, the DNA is TGTGCCAGCAGTGGTTACAGGCAGCCCCAGCATTTT.